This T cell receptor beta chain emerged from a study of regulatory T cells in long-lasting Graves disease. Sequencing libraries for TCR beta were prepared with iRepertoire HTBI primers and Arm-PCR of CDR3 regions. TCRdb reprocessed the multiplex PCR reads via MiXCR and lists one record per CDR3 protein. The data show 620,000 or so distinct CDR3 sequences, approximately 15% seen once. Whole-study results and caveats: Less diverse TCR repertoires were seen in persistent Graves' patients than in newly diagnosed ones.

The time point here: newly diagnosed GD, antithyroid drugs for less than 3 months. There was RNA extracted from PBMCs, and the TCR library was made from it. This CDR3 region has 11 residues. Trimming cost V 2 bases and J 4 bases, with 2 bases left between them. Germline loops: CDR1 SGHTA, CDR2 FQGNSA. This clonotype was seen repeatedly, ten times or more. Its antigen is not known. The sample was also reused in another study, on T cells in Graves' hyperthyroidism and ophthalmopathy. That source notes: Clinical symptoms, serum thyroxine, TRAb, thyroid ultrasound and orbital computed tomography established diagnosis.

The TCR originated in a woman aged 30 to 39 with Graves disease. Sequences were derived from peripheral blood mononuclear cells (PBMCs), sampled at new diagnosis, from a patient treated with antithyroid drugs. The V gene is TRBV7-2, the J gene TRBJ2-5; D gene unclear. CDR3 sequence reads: CASSLSETQYF. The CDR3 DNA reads TGTGCCAGCAGCTTATCAGAGACCCAGTACTTC.